This is a list of T cell receptor beta chains from one sample in a study of T cell responses to AZD1222 COVID-19 vaccine. TCRdb's table, derived via immunoSEQ multiplex PCR, lists solely in-frame clones and lacks some. The profile shows roughly 170,000 clones, around 90% of them singletons. The material sequenced was peripheral blood, taken on day 0 of AZD1222 vaccination. The receptors derive from an adult in good health. Each CDR3 is given with its conserved first and last residue. The order of the fields is clone size, V gene, D gene, J gene, CDR3 protein, CDR3 DNA. A D gene is named only where the DNA matches it firmly. Some rows mark clone size as missing; the rest say once, few, many or name a class of expanded clone.

NA	TRBV4-1	NA	TRBJ2-7	CASSQGLEQYF	TGCGCCAGCAGCCAAGGCCTCGAGCAGTACTTC
NA	TRBV5-7	TRBD1	TRBJ1-5	CASSWADRGLNQPQHF	TGTGCCAGCAGCTGGGCTGACAGGGGTCTTAATCAGCCCCAGCATTTT
NA	TRBV7-9	TRBD1	TRBJ1-6	CASTVEPRGRSEIGSPLHF	TGTGCCAGCACCGTAGAGCCCAGGGGGCGGTCCGAAATAGGATCACCCCTCCACTTT
NA	TRBV28	NA	TRBJ2-7	CASSGAGGGDTSYEQYF	TGTGCCAGCAGTGGGGCCGGTGGCGGGGACACTTCCTACGAGCAGTACTTC
once	TRBV5-1	NA	TRBJ2-3	CASKIGTDTQYF	TGCGCCAGCAAAATCGGCACAGATACGCAGTATTTT
few	TRBV15	TRBD2	TRBJ2-3	CAIRGLASDTQYF	TGTGCCATCCGGGGACTAGCCTCAGATACGCAGTATTTT
NA	TRBV28	NA	TRBJ1-6	CASSLDPMAGQGYSPLHF	TGTGCCAGCAGTTTAGACCCTATGGCGGGTCAGGGGTATTCACCCCTCCACTTT
NA	TRBV6-1	TRBD1	TRBJ1-3	CASSEAPGGWTGNTIYF	TGTGCCAGCAGTGAAGCCCCAGGGGGGTGGACTGGAAACACCATATATTTT
NA	TRBV29-1	NA	TRBJ1-2	CSVEALGGGYTF	TGCAGCGTTGAGGCCCTGGGAGGCGGCTACACCTTC
NA	TRBV10-3	NA	TRBJ1-1	CAIRERSSNTEAFF	TGTGCCATCAGGGAGAGGTCTTCGAACACTGAAGCTTTCTTT
NA	TRBV6-5	TRBD1	TRBJ1-3	CASSYDRGSGNTIYF	TGTGCCAGCAGTTACGACAGGGGCTCTGGAAACACCATATATTTT
NA	TRBV7-9	NA	TRBJ1-5	CASSLGTGNQPQHF	TGTGCCAGCAGCTTAGGGACAGGCAATCAGCCCCAGCATTTT
NA	TRBV28	NA	TRBJ1-4	CASSRPQGTNEKLFF	TGTGCCAGCAGCCGCCCCCAGGGCACTAATGAAAAACTGTTTTTT
few	TRBV5-1	TRBD1	TRBJ1-2	CASSLGDRFDGYTF	TGCGCCAGCAGCTTGGGGGACAGGTTTGATGGCTACACCTTC
NA	TRBV9	NA	TRBJ2-2	CASSVEVIGELFF	TGTGCCAGCAGCGTAGAGGTGATCGGGGAGCTGTTTTTT
NA	TRBV19	NA	TRBJ2-2	CASSIRGEGELFF	TGTGCCAGTAGTATACGTGGAGAGGGGGAGCTGTTTTTT
NA	TRBV19	NA	TRBJ1-2	CASSIGQVGGVSSGYTF	TGTGCCAGTAGTATAGGACAGGTAGGCGGCGTATCGAGTGGCTACACCTTC
NA	TRBV7-8	TRBD1	TRBJ2-7	CASSRNGQDSYEQYF	TGTGCCAGCAGCCGAAATGGACAGGACTCCTACGAGCAGTACTTC
NA	TRBV19	TRBD2	TRBJ2-1	CASRWDDRTSGSSYNEQFF	TGTGCCAGTAGATGGGATGATCGGACTAGCGGAAGCTCCTACAATGAGCAGTTCTTC
NA	TRBV3-1/TRBV3-2	TRBD2	TRBJ2-7	CASSLAGGSYEQYF	TGTGCCAGCAGCTTAGCGGGAGGGTCCTACGAGCAGTACTTC
NA	TRBV2	TRBD2	TRBJ2-2	CAGAGTRTGELFF	TGTGCCGGAGCCGGGACTAGAACCGGGGAGCTGTTTTTT
NA	TRBV29-1	NA	TRBJ1-2	CTALGLDGYTF	TGCACCGCTCTTGGGCTCGATGGCTACACCTTC
few	TRBV5-1	TRBD2	TRBJ2-2	CASSSGRDTGELFF	TGCGCCAGCAGTAGCGGGAGGGACACCGGGGAGCTGTTTTTT
NA	TRBV19	TRBD1	TRBJ1-5	CASSTGASNQPQHF	TGTGCCAGTAGCACAGGGGCTAGCAATCAGCCCCAGCATTTT
NA	TRBV4-1	NA	TRBJ1-4	CASSPYGVGKLFF	TGCGCCAGCAGCCCTTACGGGGTCGGGAAACTGTTTTTT
NA	TRBV4-1	NA	TRBJ2-1	CASSQDRGGNEQFF	TGCGCCAGCAGCCAAGACAGGGGGGGCAATGAGCAGTTCTTC
NA	TRBV4-1	TRBD1	TRBJ2-1	CASSQAPGTGAYNEQFF	TGCGCCAGCAGCCAAGCCCCCGGGACAGGAGCCTACAATGAGCAGTTCTTC
NA	TRBV6-5	NA	TRBJ1-5	CASRGGGNQPQHF	TGTGCCAGCAGAGGGGGAGGCAATCAGCCCCAGCATTTT
NA	TRBV5-4	NA	TRBJ1-1	CASSLGDKAFF	TGTGCCAGCAGCTTGGGAGATAAAGCTTTCTTT
NA	TRBV6-5	TRBD1	TRBJ1-2	CASSRNPQGARGYTF	TGTGCCAGCAGCCGTAACCCCCAGGGGGCACGTGGCTACACCTTC
NA	TRBV19	TRBD2	TRBJ2-2	CASTDGGGTSGVGELFF	TGTGCCAGTACTGATGGCGGAGGGACTAGCGGGGTCGGGGAGCTGTTTTTT
NA	TRBV19	NA	TRBJ2-7	CASSISSAYEQYF	TGTGCCAGTAGTATCTCCTCCGCCTACGAGCAGTACTTC
NA	TRBV30	NA	TRBJ1-1	CAWTAPRIGRTEAFF	TGTGCCTGGACTGCCCCTAGGATTGGGCGGACTGAAGCTTTCTTT
NA	TRBV7-8	NA	TRBJ1-5	CASSLGTPRQPQHF	TGTGCCAGCAGCCTAGGGACGCCTCGGCAGCCCCAGCATTTT
NA	TRBV2	TRBD2	TRBJ2-1	CASSPGTSGLKGSYNEQFF	TGTGCCAGCAGCCCCGGGACTAGCGGCCTCAAGGGTTCCTACAATGAGCAGTTCTTC
NA	TRBV7-6	TRBD2	TRBJ2-7	CASSLVSSGSNEQYF	TGTGCCAGCAGCTTAGTGAGTAGCGGGAGCAACGAGCAGTACTTC
NA	TRBV18	NA	TRBJ1-2	CASSPQGGVRYGYTF	TGTGCCAGCTCACCACAGGGAGGCGTGAGGTACGGCTACACCTTC
NA	TRBV6-5	TRBD1	TRBJ1-2	CASNTGTGGGYTF	TGTGCCAGCAACACCGGGACAGGGGGAGGCTACACCTTC
once	TRBV3-1/TRBV3-2	TRBD1	TRBJ2-7	CASSQGGDSSYEQYF	TGTGCCAGCAGCCAAGGAGGGGACAGTTCCTACGAGCAGTACTTC
NA	TRBV3-1/TRBV3-2	TRBD2	TRBJ2-7	CASSLRRSPSGRIPYEQYF	TGTGCCAGCAGCCTCCGAAGGTCGCCTAGCGGGAGGATTCCCTACGAGCAGTACTTC
NA	TRBV6-6	NA	TRBJ1-1	CASSPRGNTEAFF	TGTGCCAGCAGCCCACGTGGGAACACTGAAGCTTTCTTT
NA	TRBV28	NA	TRBJ1-1	CASSLLDTEAFF	TGTGCCAGCAGTTTGTTGGACACTGAAGCTTTCTTT
NA	TRBV6-6	NA	TRBJ2-7	CASSYYGVYEQYF	TGTGCCAGCAGTTATTACGGGGTATACGAGCAGTACTTC
NA	TRBV7-2	TRBD2	TRBJ2-1	CASSPSGTNYNEQFF	TGTGCCAGCAGCCCGAGCGGGACTAACTACAATGAGCAGTTCTTC
NA	TRBV27	NA	TRBJ2-5	CASSSIAAGGETQYF	TGTGCCAGCAGTTCGATAGCGGCAGGGGGGGAGACCCAGTACTTC
NA	TRBV11-1	NA	TRBJ1-3	CASSLGSLAGRNTIYF	TGTGCCAGCAGCTTAGGATCACTCGCGGGCCGAAACACCATATATTTT
NA	TRBV10-3	TRBD1	TRBJ2-1	CATTDRSSYNEQFF	TGTGCCACCACGGACAGGAGCTCCTACAATGAGCAGTTCTTC
NA	TRBV5-5	TRBD1	TRBJ2-5	CASSRQGAGETQYF	TGTGCCAGCAGCAGACAGGGGGCGGGAGAGACCCAGTACTTC